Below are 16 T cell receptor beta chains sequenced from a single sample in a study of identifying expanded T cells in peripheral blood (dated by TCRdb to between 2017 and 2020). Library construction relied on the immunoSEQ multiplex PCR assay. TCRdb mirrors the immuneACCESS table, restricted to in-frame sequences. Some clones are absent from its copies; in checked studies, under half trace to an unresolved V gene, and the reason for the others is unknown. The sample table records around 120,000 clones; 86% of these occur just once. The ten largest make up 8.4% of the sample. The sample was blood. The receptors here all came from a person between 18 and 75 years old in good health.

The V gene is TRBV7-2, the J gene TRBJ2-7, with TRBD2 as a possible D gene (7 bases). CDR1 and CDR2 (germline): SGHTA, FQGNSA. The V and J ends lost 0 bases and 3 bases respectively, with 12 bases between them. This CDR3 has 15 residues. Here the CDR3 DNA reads TGTGCCAGCAGCTTAGCTGCGGGGGCCTTCTACGAGCAGTACTTC. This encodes CASSLAAGAFYEQYF.

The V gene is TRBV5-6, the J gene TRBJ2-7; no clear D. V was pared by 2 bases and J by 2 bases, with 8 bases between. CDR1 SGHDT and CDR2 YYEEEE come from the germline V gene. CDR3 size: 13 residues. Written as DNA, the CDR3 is TGTGCCAGCAGCTTCGAGGCCCCCTACGAGCAGTACTTC. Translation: CASSFEAPYEQYF. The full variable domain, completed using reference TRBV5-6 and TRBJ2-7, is DAGVTQSPTHLIKTRGQQVTLRCSPKSGHDTVSWYQQALGQGPQFIFQYYEEEERQRGNFPDRFSGHQFPNYSSELNVNALLLGDSALYLCASSFEAPYEQYFGPGTRLTVT.

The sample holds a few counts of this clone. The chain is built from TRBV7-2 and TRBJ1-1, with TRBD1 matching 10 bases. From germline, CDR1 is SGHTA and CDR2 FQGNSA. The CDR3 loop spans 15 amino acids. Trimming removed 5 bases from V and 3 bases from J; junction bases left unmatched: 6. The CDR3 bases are TGTGCCAGCAGCATACCGACAGGGGGCCACACTGAAGCTTTCTTT. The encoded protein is CASSIPTGGHTEAFF.

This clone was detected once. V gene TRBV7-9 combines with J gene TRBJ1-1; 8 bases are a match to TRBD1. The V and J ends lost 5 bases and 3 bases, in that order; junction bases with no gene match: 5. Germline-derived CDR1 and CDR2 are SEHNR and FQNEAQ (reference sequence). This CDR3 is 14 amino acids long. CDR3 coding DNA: TGTGCCAGCAGCAAGACAGGGGAAGACACTGAAGCTTTCTTT. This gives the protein CASSKTGEDTEAFF.

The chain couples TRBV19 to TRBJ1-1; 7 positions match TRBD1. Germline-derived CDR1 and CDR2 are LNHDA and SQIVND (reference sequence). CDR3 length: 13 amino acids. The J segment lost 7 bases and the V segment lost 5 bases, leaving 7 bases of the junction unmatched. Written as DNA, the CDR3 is TGTGCCAGTAGTGAACAGGGGAGGAGTGAAGCTTTCTTT. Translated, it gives CASSEQGRSEAFF. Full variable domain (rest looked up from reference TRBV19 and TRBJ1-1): DGGITQSPKYLFRKEGQNVTLSCEQNLNHDAMYWYRQDPGQGLRLIYYSQIVNDFQKGDIAEGYSVSREKKESFPLTVTSAQKNPTAFYLCASSEQGRSEAFFGQGTRLTVV.

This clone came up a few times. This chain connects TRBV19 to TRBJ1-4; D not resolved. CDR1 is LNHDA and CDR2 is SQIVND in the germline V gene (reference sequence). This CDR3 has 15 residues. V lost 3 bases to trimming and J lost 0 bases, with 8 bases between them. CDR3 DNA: TGTGCCAGTAGTATGCAGATCGCAACTAATGAAAAACTGTTTTTT. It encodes CASSMQIATNEKLFF.

The CDR3 reads CASSDDRLNTEAFF. DNA of the CDR3: TGTGCCAGCAGTGACGACAGGTTGAACACTGAAGCTTTCTTT. The rearrangement links TRBV2 to TRBJ1-1, with a possible D match to TRBD1 (6 bases). V was shortened by 3 bases and J by 0 bases, with 8 bases between the two germline ends. In germline, CDR1 is SNHLY, CDR2 FYNNEI. The CDR3 is 14 amino acids.

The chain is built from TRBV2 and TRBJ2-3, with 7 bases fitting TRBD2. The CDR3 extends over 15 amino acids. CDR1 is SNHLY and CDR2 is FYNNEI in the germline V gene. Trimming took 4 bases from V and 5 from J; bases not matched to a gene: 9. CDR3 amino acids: CASSGLASGGDTQYF. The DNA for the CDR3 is TGTGCCAGCAGTGGTCTGGCTAGCGGCGGAGATACGCAGTATTTT.

CDR3 loop: CASSGRDDPRDTGELFF. DNA of the CDR3: TGTGCCAGCAGTGGACGGGACGATCCAAGGGACACCGGGGAGCTGTTTTTT. The chain employs TRBV6-1 and TRBJ2-2; D tentatively reads TRBD1 or TRBD2 (5 bases each). The CDR3 contains 17 residues. Germline V lookup: CDR1 MNHNS, CDR2 SASEGT. V gave up 4 bases and J gave up 3 bases, with 18 bases separating them.

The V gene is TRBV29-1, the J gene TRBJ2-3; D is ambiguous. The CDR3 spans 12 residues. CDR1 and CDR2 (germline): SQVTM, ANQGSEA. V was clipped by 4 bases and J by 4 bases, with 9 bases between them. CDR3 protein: CSVVGRSDTQYF. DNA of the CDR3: TGCAGCGTTGTGGGCCGGTCAGATACGCAGTATTTT.

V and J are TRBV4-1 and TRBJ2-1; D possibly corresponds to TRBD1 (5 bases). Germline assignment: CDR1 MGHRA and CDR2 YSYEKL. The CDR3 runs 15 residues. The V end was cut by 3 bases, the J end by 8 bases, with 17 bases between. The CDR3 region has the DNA TGCGCCAGCAGCCAGGGCCCCCCCAGGGTGGATGAGCAGTTCTTC. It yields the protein CASSQGPPRVDEQFF.

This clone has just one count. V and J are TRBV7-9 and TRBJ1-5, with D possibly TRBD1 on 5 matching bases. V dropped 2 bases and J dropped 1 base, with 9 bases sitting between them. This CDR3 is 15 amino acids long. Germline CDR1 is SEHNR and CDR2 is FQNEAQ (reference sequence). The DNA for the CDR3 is TGTGCCAGCAGCTTAATGGGGGGGAGCAATCAGCCCCAGCATTTT. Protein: CASSLMGGSNQPQHF.

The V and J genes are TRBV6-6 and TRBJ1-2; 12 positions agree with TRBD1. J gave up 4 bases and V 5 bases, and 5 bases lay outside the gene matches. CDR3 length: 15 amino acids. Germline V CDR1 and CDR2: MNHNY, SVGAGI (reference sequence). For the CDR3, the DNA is TGTGCCAGCAGTGGTACGGGACAGGGGGCCTATGGCTACACCTTC. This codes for CASSGTGQGAYGYTF.

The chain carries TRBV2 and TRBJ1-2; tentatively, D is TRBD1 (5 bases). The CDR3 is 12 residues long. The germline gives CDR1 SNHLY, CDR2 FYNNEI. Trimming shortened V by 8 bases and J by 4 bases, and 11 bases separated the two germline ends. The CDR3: CASGETVYGYTF. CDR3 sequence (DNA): TGTGCCAGCGGGGAGACAGTCTATGGCTACACCTTC. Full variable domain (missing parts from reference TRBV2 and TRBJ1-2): EPEVTQTPSHQVTQMGQEVILRCVPISNHLYFYWYRQILGQKVEFLVSFYNNEISEKSEIFDDQFSVERPDGSNFTLKIRSTKLEDSAMYFCASGETVYGYTFGSGTRLTVV.

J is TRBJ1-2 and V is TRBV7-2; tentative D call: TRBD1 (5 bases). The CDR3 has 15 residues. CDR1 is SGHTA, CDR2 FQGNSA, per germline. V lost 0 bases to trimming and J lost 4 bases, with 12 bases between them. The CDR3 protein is CASSLAAGQVYGYTF. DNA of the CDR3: TGTGCCAGCAGCTTAGCAGCAGGGCAAGTCTATGGCTACACCTTC.

As DNA, the CDR3 is TGTGCCAGCAGTTTACTCGGGGGAGGCCAGCCCCAGCATTTT. It encodes CASSLLGGGQPQHF. V is TRBV28 and J is TRBJ1-5; TRBD1 is a possible D gene (5 bases). Germline loops: CDR1 MDHEN, CDR2 SYDVKM. V was pared by 2 bases and J by 7 bases, with 12 bases between. This CDR3 has 14 amino acids. The full variable domain, its missing parts supplied by reference TRBV28 and TRBJ1-5, is DVKVTQSSRYLVKRTGEKVFLECVQDMDHENMFWYRQDPGLGLRLIYFSYDVKMKEKGDIPEGYSVSREKKERFSLILESASTNQTSMYLCASSLLGGGQPQHFGDGTRLSIL.